The 20 T cell receptor beta chains listed next were all sequenced from one sample in a study of cytomegalovirus exposure and HLA in healthy donors. The PCR was carried out with 60 Vbeta primers and 13 Jbeta primers. Some clones are missing from TCRdb's copy, which holds only in-frame ones; the method was immunoSEQ multiplex PCR. The sample includes about 200,000 clones, roughly 90% seen only once; the top ten take roughly 0.33%. The sequencing sample was made of PBMCs. All receptors derive from a woman aged 30 to 39 in good health and CMV-seronegative.

V usage is TRBV7-8 and J usage is TRBJ2-1; a weak D match, TRBD1 (6 bases). V dropped 1 base and J dropped 6 bases, with 13 bases sitting between them. CDR1 and CDR2 (germline): SGHVS, FQNEAQ. This CDR3 is built from 15 residues. CDR3 bases: TGTGCCAGCAGCTTAGACAGGCTCAGGGGCAATGAGCAGTTCTTC. Translating it yields CASSLDRLRGNEQFF. Full variable domain (remainder filled in from reference TRBV7-8 and TRBJ2-1): GAGVSQSPRYKVAKRGQDVALRCDPISGHVSLFWYQQALGQGPEFLTYFQNEAQLDKSGLPSDRFFAERPEGSVSTLKIQRTQQEDSAVYLCASSLDRLRGNEQFFGPGTRLTVL.

J is TRBJ2-1 and V is TRBV7-2; D call uncertain. Trimming removed 3 bases from V and 6 bases from J, with 6 bases in between. The CDR3 is 12 amino acids. Germline CDR1 is SGHTA and CDR2 is FQGNSA. Written as DNA, the CDR3 is TGTGCCAGCAGCTTCGTACTCAATGAGCAGTTCTTC. It translates to CASSFVLNEQFF.

The chain couples TRBV7-9 to TRBJ2-5, with 11 nucleotides matching TRBD2. CDR1 and CDR2 from the germline V gene are SEHNR and FQNEAQ (reference sequence). This CDR3 is built from 16 residues. Germline trimming cut 6 bases from V and 1 base from J; bases unmatched to any gene: 7. The CDR3 coding sequence is TGTGCCAGCAGGGACGGGACTAGCGGTGGCCAAGAGACCCAGTACTTC. This gives the protein CASRDGTSGGQETQYF.

The chain couples TRBV29-1 to TRBJ2-5; no clear D gene. Trimming removed 4 bases at V and 1 base at J, with 7 bases between. Germline loops: CDR1 SQVTM, CDR2 ANQGSEA. The CDR3 runs to 12 residues. The CDR3 sequence is CSVALFQETQYF. DNA of the CDR3: TGCAGCGTTGCACTTTTCCAAGAGACCCAGTACTTC. The full variable domain, in which reference TRBV29-1 and TRBJ2-5 provide the parts outside the CDR3, is SAVISQKPSRDICQRGTSLTIQCQVDSQVTMMFWYRQQPGQSLTLIATANQGSEATYESGFVIDKFPISRPNLTFSTLTVSNMSPEDSSIYLCSVALFQETQYFGPGTRLLVL.

The chain joins TRBV28 to TRBJ2-6; D unclear. With 2 bases removed from V and 0 bases from J, the gap between germline ends came to 8 bases. CDR1 is MDHEN, CDR2 SYDVKM, per germline. The CDR3 is made up of 16 amino acids. CDR3 amino acids: CASSLLADSGANVLTF. In DNA, the CDR3 is TGTGCCAGCAGTTTACTGGCAGACTCTGGGGCCAACGTCCTGACTTTC.

V and J are TRBV6-6 and TRBJ2-7; 8 bases fit TRBD2. The V gene's germline CDR1 is MNHNY and CDR2 SVGAGI (reference sequence). The CDR3 has 14 amino acids. With V trimmed by 4 bases and J by 0 bases, 2 bases remained unmatched. In DNA form, the CDR3 reads TGTGCCAGCAGTTGGAGCGGGAGCTCCTACGAGCAGTACTTC. Protein: CASSWSGSSYEQYF.

The chain combines TRBV7-9 with TRBJ1-6, with D maybe TRBD1 (6 bases). V was pared by 3 bases and J by 8 bases, with 14 bases between. The V gene's germline CDR1 is SEHNR and CDR2 FQNEAQ (reference sequence). The CDR3 totals 15 residues. The CDR3 sequence: CASSFRAGADSPLHF. The CDR3 DNA reads TGTGCCAGCAGCTTTAGGGCAGGGGCGGATTCACCCCTCCACTTT. Filled out from reference TRBV7-9 and TRBJ1-6, the complete variable domain reads DTGVSQNPRHKITKRGQNVTFRCDPISEHNRLYWYRQTLGQGPEFLTYFQNEAQLEKSRLLSDRFSAERPKGSFSTLEIQRTEQGDSAMYLCASSFRAGADSPLHFGNGTRLTVT.

The V call is TRBV10-3, the J call TRBJ2-2, with 11 positions matching TRBD2. V gave up 0 bases and J gave up 3 bases; unmatched junction bases: 6. Germline V gene lookup returns CDR1 ENHRY and CDR2 SYGVKD. There are 18 residues in the CDR3. CDR3 sequence (DNA): TGTGCCATCAGTGAGTCGAAGCTAGCGGGAGGTGACACCGGGGAGCTGTTTTTT. Translating gives CAISESKLAGGDTGELFF.

As concerns this clone: The sample holds other DNA sequences that translate to the same CDR3. The CDR3, as DNA: TGTGCCAGCAGTCCGGGGGGCTCCTACGAGCAGTACTTC. Protein: CASSPGGSYEQYF. The chain employs TRBV2 and TRBJ2-7, with 7 bases identical to TRBD2. CDR1 and CDR2 (germline): SNHLY, FYNNEI. J gave up 0 bases and V 5 bases, and 1 base lay outside the gene matches. There are 13 residues in the CDR3.

As concerns this clone: Other DNA variants within this sample encode the same CDR3. J is TRBJ2-7 and V is TRBV4-1, with a weak D call TRBD1 (6 bases). In germline, CDR1 is MGHRA, CDR2 YSYEKL. CDR3 length equals 16 residues. Trimming left V 3 bases short and J 2 bases short, with 17 bases between. This chain's CDR3 is CASSQGPGHRPYEQYF. For the CDR3, the DNA is TGCGCCAGCAGCCAGGGGCCGGGACATCGTCCCTACGAGCAGTACTTC.

The genes are TRBV5-1 and TRBJ2-6; 7 bases are a match to TRBD1. This CDR3 is built from 16 residues. V shed 1 base and J 2 bases; nucleotides not matched to a gene: 3. Germline CDR1 reads SGHRS; CDR2 reads YFSETQ. CDR3 in DNA: TGCGCCAGCAGCTTGACAGGGGAACCTGGGGCCAACGTCCTGACTTTC. Translation: CASSLTGEPGANVLTF. Filled out from reference TRBV5-1 and TRBJ2-6, the complete variable domain reads KAGVTQTPRYLIKTRGQQVTLSCSPISGHRSVSWYQQTPGQGLQFLFEYFSETQRNKGNFPGRFSGRQFSNSRSEMNVSTLELGDSALYLCASSLTGEPGANVLTFGAGSRLTVL.

This chain connects TRBV11-2 to TRBJ1-4, with 8 bases matching TRBD1. The CDR3 is made up of 15 amino acids. Per the germline V gene, CDR1 is SGHAT and CDR2 is FQNNGV. The trim removed 5 bases at V and 5 bases at J, leaving 7 bases unmatched. CDR3 nucleotide sequence: TGTGCCAGCAGCCCAATACAGGGGGGGAATGAAAAACTGTTTTTT. Encoded protein: CASSPIQGGNEKLFF.

This clone is a singleton in its sample. The rearrangement uses TRBV2 and TRBJ1-5; tentative D call: TRBD1 (5 bases). CDR1 is SNHLY and CDR2 is FYNNEI in the germline V gene. The V and J ends lost 2 bases and 1 base respectively, with 12 bases between them. The CDR3 contains 16 residues. This CDR3 is CASSERQGLSNQPQHF. The CDR3 region has the DNA TGTGCCAGCAGTGAACGGCAGGGATTGAGCAATCAGCCCCAGCATTTT.

This chain's CDR3 is CSVAARNEQFF. The CDR3 region has the DNA TGCAGTGTAGCTGCGAGGAATGAGCAGTTCTTC. The chain recombines TRBV20-1 with TRBJ2-1, with unresolved D. Germline V CDR1 and CDR2: DFQATT, SNEGSKA (reference sequence). V gave up 7 bases and J gave up 7 bases, with 11 bases separating them. This CDR3 region has 11 residues.

The J gene is TRBJ2-1, the V gene TRBV11-2; 9 bases are shared with TRBD2. The ends lost 2 bases at V and 4 bases at J; junction bases unmatched: 6. The length of the CDR3 is 16 residues. From germline, CDR1 is SGHAT and CDR2 FQNNGV. The CDR3 here is CASSLLGGGAYNEQFF. The CDR3 DNA reads as TGTGCCAGCAGCTTATTGGGCGGGGGGGCATACAATGAGCAGTTCTTC. The whole variable domain, remainder taken from reference TRBV11-2 and TRBJ2-1, is EAGVAQSPRYKIIEKRQSVAFWCNPISGHATLYWYQQILGQGPKLLIQFQNNGVVDDSQLPKDRFSAERLKGVDSTLKIQPAKLEDSAVYLCASSLLGGGAYNEQFFGPGTRLTVL.

This chain joins TRBV5-1 and TRBJ1-2, with D hard to call. This CDR3 comprises 15 residues. Trimming left V 4 bases short and J 4 bases short, with 17 bases between. CDR1 and CDR2 (germline): SGHRS, YFSETQ. The CDR3 protein is CASSPTYSSSYGYTF. As DNA, the CDR3 is TGCGCCAGCAGCCCGACCTATAGCTCGAGCTATGGCTACACCTTC.

This chain joins TRBV27 and TRBJ2-4; TRBD1 is a possible D gene (6 bases). Trimming took 5 bases from V and 8 from J, leaving 16 bases between them. Germline-derived CDR1 and CDR2 are MNHEY and SMNVEV (reference sequence). The CDR3 sequence is 14 residues long. CDR3 DNA: TGTGCCAGCAGTCGTGCCACAGGGAGAGACATTCAGTACTTC. This encodes CASSRATGRDIQYF.

The chain employs TRBV7-9 and TRBJ1-2; 7 bases map to TRBD1. The J segment lost 8 bases and the V segment lost 5 bases, leaving 8 bases of the junction unmatched. The germline CDR1 and CDR2 sequences are SEHNR and FQNEAQ (reference sequence). This CDR3 region has 13 residues. Here the CDR3 reads CASSRTGGGGYTF. The CDR3 bases are TGTGCCAGCAGCCGGACAGGAGGGGGAGGCTACACCTTC.

The chain joins TRBV5-1 to TRBJ2-2; TRBD2 is a possible D gene (6 bases). This CDR3 has 16 amino acids. The V gene's germline CDR1 is SGHRS and CDR2 YFSETQ. V was cut by 2 bases and J by 6 bases, with 17 bases left in between. The CDR3 DNA reads TGCGCCAGCAGCTTCCCCCCGGGGGAGAAATCCGGGGAGCTGTTTTTT. Residues: CASSFPPGEKSGELFF.

This clone was observed a single time. This chain links TRBV7-2 with TRBJ2-3, with 9 bases fitting TRBD2. After removal of 5 bases from V and 8 bases from J, the junction contained 8 bases not matched to a gene. Germline-derived CDR1 and CDR2 are SGHTA and FQGNSA. This CDR3 spans 14 amino acids. This CDR3 reads CASSRGLARSTQYF. The CDR3 nucleotides are TGTGCCAGCAGCCGGGGACTAGCCCGGAGTACGCAGTATTTT.